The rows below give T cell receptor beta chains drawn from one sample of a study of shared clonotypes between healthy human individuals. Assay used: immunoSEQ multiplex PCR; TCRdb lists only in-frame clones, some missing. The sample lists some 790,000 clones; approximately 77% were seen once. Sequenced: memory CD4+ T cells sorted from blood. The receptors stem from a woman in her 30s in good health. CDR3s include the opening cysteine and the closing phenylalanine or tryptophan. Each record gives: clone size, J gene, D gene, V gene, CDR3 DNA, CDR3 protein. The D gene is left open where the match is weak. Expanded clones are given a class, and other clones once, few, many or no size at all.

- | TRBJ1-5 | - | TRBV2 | TGTGCCAGCAGTGAAAACAGCGCTAATCAGCCCCAGCATTTT | CASSENSANQPQHF
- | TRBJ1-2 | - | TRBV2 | TGTGCCGCGGGACGCAGCTATGGCTACACCTTC | CAAGRSYGYTF
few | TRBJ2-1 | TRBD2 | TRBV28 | TGTGCCAGCAGTTTTCAGCGGGGGTACAATGAGCAGTTCTTC | CASSFQRGYNEQFF
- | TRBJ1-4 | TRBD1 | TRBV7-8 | TGTGCCAGCAGCTTGAACAGGGGCAAGAATGAAAAACTGTTTTTT | CASSLNRGKNEKLFF
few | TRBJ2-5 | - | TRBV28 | TGTGCCAGCAGTAACTCAGGCAGTTCTCAAGAGACCCAGTACTTC | CASSNSGSSQETQYF
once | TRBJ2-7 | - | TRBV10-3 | TGTGCCATCAGTATGGGAGGCTACGAGCAGTACTTC | CAISMGGYEQYF
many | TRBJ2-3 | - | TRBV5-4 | TGTGCCAGCAGCTTTCGGGCGGCTACAGATACGCAGTATTTT | CASSFRAATDTQYF
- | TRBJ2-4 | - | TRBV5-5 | TGTGCCAGCAGCTTGCCCGTAGCCAAAAACATTCAGTACTTC | CASSLPVAKNIQYF
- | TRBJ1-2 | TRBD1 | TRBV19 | TGTGCCAGCCGGACAGGGGGCCGCTACACCTTC | CASRTGGRYTF
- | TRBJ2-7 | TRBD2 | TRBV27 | TGTGCCAGCAGTTCGCGGGAGGGAAGCTCCTACGAGCAGTACTTC | CASSSREGSSYEQYF
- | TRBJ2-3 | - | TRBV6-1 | TGTGCCAGCAGTGCGCAGGGCCCCACAGATACGCAGTATTTT | CASSAQGPTDTQYF
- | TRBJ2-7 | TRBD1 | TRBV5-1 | TGCGCCAGCAGCTTACAGGGACAGGGGCCTTACGAGCAGTACTTC | CASSLQGQGPYEQYF
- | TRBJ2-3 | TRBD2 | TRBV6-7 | TGTGCCAGCAGTTACTTCCCCGGGAGGCACACAGATACGCAGTATTTT | CASSYFPGRHTDTQYF
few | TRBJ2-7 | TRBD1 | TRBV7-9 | TGTGCCAGCAGCTGGACTCAGGGGGCGCGAGCCGAGCAGTACTTC | CASSWTQGARAEQYF
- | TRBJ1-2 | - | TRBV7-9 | TGTGCCAGCAGCTTAGGGGAGGCTGATCATGGCTACACCTTC | CASSLGEADHGYTF
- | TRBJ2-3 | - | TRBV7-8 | TGTGCCAGCAGCCTTGGGGCGGATACGCAGTATTTT | CASSLGADTQYF
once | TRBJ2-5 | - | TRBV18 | TGTGCCAGCTCACCTGGGGAGACCCAGTACTTC | CASSPGETQYF
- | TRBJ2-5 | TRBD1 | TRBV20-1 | TGCAGTGCTAGAAAACAGGGGGATCACTTC | CSARKQGDHF
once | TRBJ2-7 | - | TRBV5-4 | TGTGCCAGCAGCTCGGGATCGGTCCGAGGAGAGCAGTACTTC | CASSSGSVRGEQYF
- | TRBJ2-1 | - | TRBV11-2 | TGTGCCAGCAGACTAGGGGATGAGCAGTTCTTC | CASRLGDEQFF
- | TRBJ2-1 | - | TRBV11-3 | TGTGCCAGCAGCTCCATGGGCGCTCACAATGAGCAGTTCTTC | CASSSMGAHNEQFF
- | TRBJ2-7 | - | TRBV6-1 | TGTGCCAGCGAAATGGGCTCCTACGAGCAGTACTTC | CASEMGSYEQYF
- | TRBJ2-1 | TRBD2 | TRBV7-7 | TGTGCCAGCAGCCAAGAACTAGCGGGAGCTCATAATGAGCAGTTCTTC | CASSQELAGAHNEQFF
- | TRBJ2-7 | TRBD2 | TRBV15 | TGTGCCACCAGCAGAGAGTCCCTCTCGGAGGCCCGACGGGAGGGACAAGCCTACGAGCAGTACTTC | CATSRESLSEARREGQAYEQYF
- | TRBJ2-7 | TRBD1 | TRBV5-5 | TGTGCCAGCAGCTCGGGACAGGGAACCTACGAGCAGTACTTC | CASSSGQGTYEQYF
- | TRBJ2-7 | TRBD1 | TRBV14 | TGTGCCAGCAGCCAAGATCGAGGACAGGGTGGGTACGAGCAGTACTTC | CASSQDRGQGGYEQYF
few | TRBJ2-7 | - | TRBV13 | TGTGCCAGCAGCTTAGGACTACCAACCTACGAGCAGTACTTC | CASSLGLPTYEQYF
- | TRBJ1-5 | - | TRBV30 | TGTGCCTGGAGTGTTCCCAGTACGAGCAATCAGCCCCAGCATTTT | CAWSVPSTSNQPQHF